The 26 T cell receptor beta chains below were found in one sample sequenced in a study of T cells of healthy individuals. MiXCR, applied by TCRdb to the 5' RACE reads, yields one record per CDR3 protein. The sample contains fewer than 70,000 distinct CDR3 sequences, roughly 15% of which appear only once. Every receptor here comes from a human donor in good health.

This clonotype occurred a few times. V is TRBV11-2 and J is TRBJ1-1; 8 nucleotides agree with TRBD1. This CDR3 has 17 residues. Germline assignment: CDR1 SGHAT and CDR2 FQNNGV. J lost 6 bases, V lost 0 bases, and 12 bases had no gene match. The CDR3 loop is CASSLDHRRGRGAEAFF. The CDR3 region has the DNA TGTGCCAGCAGCTTAGATCACCGCAGGGGGCGAGGCGCTGAAGCTTTCTTT.

This clonotype was recorded at least ten times. This chain connects TRBV4-3 to TRBJ2-3; 9 bases agree with TRBD2. The CDR3 extends over 16 amino acids. Losses at the gene ends were 2 bases for V and 3 bases for J; bases not matched to a gene: 6. The germline gives CDR1 LGHNA, CDR2 YSLEER. Here the CDR3 reads CASSQHSGGGTDTQYF. The CDR3 DNA reads TGCGCCAGCAGCCAACATAGCGGGGGAGGGACAGATACGCAGTATTTT.

This clonotype occurred a few times. The rearrangement joins TRBV5-1 to TRBJ2-3, with D possibly matching TRBD1 (6 bases). Trimming removed 5 bases at V and 2 bases at J, with 15 bases between. This CDR3 is 15 amino acids long. The germline V gene encodes CDR1 SGHRS and CDR2 YFSETQ. CDR3 coding DNA: TGCGCCAGCAGAGAACAGGGTCCCCCCACAGATACGCAGTATTTT. It encodes CASREQGPPTDTQYF.

This chain joins TRBV11-2 and TRBJ1-1; D is possibly TRBD1 (6 bases). CDR1 and CDR2 (germline): SGHAT, FQNNGV. This CDR3 region has 15 residues. The ends were cut back, 5 bases at V and 1 base at J, with 14 bases in the middle. CDR3 protein: CASSRNPGANTEAFF. CDR3 coding DNA: TGTGCCAGCAGCCGTAACCCAGGGGCGAACACTGAAGCTTTCTTT.

This clonotype was picked up many times. The CDR3 sequence is CASSMGQGRGDTQYF. CDR3 DNA: TGCGCCAGCAGCATGGGACAGGGCAGAGGAGATACGCAGTATTTT. The chain has TRBV5-1 and TRBJ2-3; 9 positions agree with TRBD1. V was pared by 4 bases and J by 5 bases, with 8 bases of the junction left unmatched. The CDR3 has 15 residues. The germline CDR1 and CDR2 sequences are SGHRS and YFSETQ. Drawing the rest from reference TRBV5-1 and TRBJ2-3, the complete variable domain is KAGVTQTPRYLIKTRGQQVTLSCSPISGHRSVSWYQQTPGQGLQFLFEYFSETQRNKGNFPGRFSGRQFSNSRSEMNVSTLELGDSALYLCASSMGQGRGDTQYFGPGTRLTVL.

This clonotype has more than one count but fewer than ten. This chain joins TRBV20-1 and TRBJ2-1; perhaps D is TRBD1 or TRBD2 (5 bases each). Trimming pared 5 bases from V and 5 bases from J, leaving 13 bases between. CDR1 is DFQATT, CDR2 SNEGSKA, per germline (reference sequence). This CDR3 is built from 13 residues. DNA for the CDR3: TGCAGTGCTGCAGGGAGACCGAACAATGAGCAGTTCTTC. This gives the protein CSAAGRPNNEQFF.

This clonotype was counted ten times or more. V usage is TRBV18 and J usage is TRBJ1-2, with D perhaps TRBD1 (5 bases). The V end was cut by 0 bases, the J end by 0 bases, with 17 bases between. CDR3 size: 18 residues. CDR1 KGHSH and CDR2 LQKENI come from the germline V gene. The DNA for the CDR3 is TGTGCCAGCTCACCACCAGGGCAGAACCTCAGGGCTAACTATGGCTACACCTTC. Encoded protein: CASSPPGQNLRANYGYTF.

This clonotype showed up just a few times. The chain couples TRBV27 to TRBJ1-2, with TRBD1 as a possible D gene (5 bases). This CDR3 contains 15 residues. Trimming took 0 bases from V and 2 from J, leaving 10 bases between them. CDR1 MNHEY and CDR2 SMNVEV come from the germline V gene (reference sequence). This CDR3 is CASSLSQGWNYGYTF. CDR3 coding DNA: TGTGCCAGCAGTTTATCCCAGGGTTGGAACTATGGCTACACCTTC.

In this sample, this clonotype turned up many times. The rearrangement links TRBV24-1 to TRBJ2-1, with 12 bases aligning to TRBD2. The CDR3 is made up of 20 amino acids. Per germline, CDR1 KGHDR and CDR2 SFDVKD. V trimming: 4 bases; J trimming: 2 bases; junction bases outside the gene matches: 14. The CDR3 reads CATSELTKGGLAGPYNEQFF. The CDR3 bases are TGTGCCACCAGTGAACTTACAAAGGGGGGACTAGCGGGTCCCTACAATGAGCAGTTCTTC.

The chain recombines TRBV30 with TRBJ1-1, with unresolved D. The germline V and J ends were trimmed by 3 bases and 2 bases, with 10 bases remaining between them. The germline V gene encodes CDR1 GTSNPN and CDR2 SVGIG (reference sequence). This CDR3 has 13 amino acids. CDR3 bases: TGTGCCTGGAGCCGGGATTATAACACTGAAGCTTTCTTT. Amino acid sequence: CAWSRDYNTEAFF. The full variable domain, rest sourced from reference TRBV30 and TRBJ1-1, is SQTIHQWPATLVQPVGSPLSLECTVEGTSNPNLYWYRQAAGRGLQLLFYSVGIGQISSEVPQNLSASRPQDRQFILSSKKLLLSDSGFYLCAWSRDYNTEAFFGQGTRLTVV.

The CDR3 is CSVQGLTEKLFF. The DNA of the CDR3 is TGCAGCGTACAGGGCCTGACCGAAAAACTGTTTTTT. This chain uses TRBV29-1 with TRBJ1-4; TRBD1 might be the D (6 bases). The V end was cut by 6 bases, the J end by 8 bases, with 13 bases between. Looked up from germline, CDR1 is SQVTM and CDR2 is ANQGSEA. The CDR3 is made up of 12 amino acids.

This clonotype was counted at least ten times. This chain's CDR3 is CASSIRGSADQPQHF. CDR3 nucleotide sequence: TGTGCCAGTAGTATAAGGGGGAGTGCGGATCAGCCCCAGCATTTT. The rearrangement joins TRBV19 to TRBJ1-5, with a tentative D call TRBD1 (6 bases). This CDR3 contains 15 residues. With 2 bases removed from V and 5 bases from J, the gap between germline ends came to 13 bases. CDR1 is LNHDA and CDR2 is SQIVND in the germline V gene (reference sequence).

This chain uses TRBV9 with TRBJ2-5, with TRBD2 identical over 11 bases. The germline gives CDR1 SGDLS, CDR2 YYNGEE. V shed 0 bases, J shed 4 bases, and the junction held 5 bases outside the gene matches. The CDR3 sequence is 16 residues long. The CDR3: CASSVGASGRTETQYF. CDR3 DNA sequence: TGTGCCAGCAGCGTAGGGGCTAGCGGGAGGACAGAGACCCAGTACTTC.

This clonotype was counted a single time. The chain has TRBV15 and TRBJ2-3; D may match TRBD1 or TRBD2 (6 bases each). This CDR3 has 13 residues. From germline, CDR1 is LNHNV and CDR2 YYDKDF (reference sequence). V lost 5 bases and J lost 6, with 12 bases in between. The DNA for the CDR3 is TGTGCCACCAGCTCCTGGGGGGCGGATACGCAGTATTTT. This encodes CATSSWGADTQYF.

There are many counts of this clonotype. The chain carries TRBV12-3 or TRBV12-4 and TRBJ1-3; TRBD1 is a possible D gene (6 bases). V was trimmed by 5 bases and J by 3 bases, leaving 20 bases between them. This CDR3 region has 17 residues. The CDR3 region is CASSQPTGLGGGNTIYF. In DNA, the CDR3 is TGTGCCAGCAGTCAACCCACAGGGCTTGGGGGTGGAAACACCATATATTTT.

V and J are TRBV30 and TRBJ2-1; 7 bases map to TRBD2. This CDR3 contains 14 residues. V lost 5 bases to trimming and J lost 10 bases; unmatched junction nucleotides: 14. Germline CDR1 GTSNPN, CDR2 SVGIG (reference sequence). CDR3: CAWARSAGAGEQFF. DNA of the CDR3: TGTGCCTGGGCTAGATCGGCGGGAGCAGGGGAGCAGTTCTTC.

This clonotype was seen repeatedly, ten times or more. The chain couples TRBV9 to TRBJ1-1; D is undetermined. Between the trimmed V and J ends, which lost 0 bases and 3 bases, there was a span of 15 bases. Germline V lookup: CDR1 SGDLS, CDR2 YYNGEE. The CDR3 totals 16 residues. This chain's CDR3 is CASSVGPSPGDTEAFF. For the CDR3, the DNA is TGTGCCAGCAGCGTAGGCCCATCTCCGGGAGACACTGAAGCTTTCTTT.

This clonotype was observed many times. The genes are TRBV12-3 or TRBV12-4 and TRBJ2-7; 10 bases align to TRBD2. Losses at the gene ends were 6 bases for V and 3 bases for J; bases not matched to a gene: 14. This CDR3 region has 17 residues. Here the CDR3 reads CASSFTGGGLASYEQYF. The CDR3, as DNA: TGTGCCAGCAGCTTTACAGGGGGGGGACTAGCGAGCTACGAGCAGTACTTC.

This clonotype has more than one count but fewer than ten. The gene calls are TRBV3-1 and TRBJ1-1; D is perhaps TRBD1 (6 bases). Trimming shortened V by 1 base and J by 4 bases, and 10 bases separated the two germline ends. The V gene's germline CDR1 is LGHDT and CDR2 YNNKEL (reference sequence). CDR3 size: 14 residues. The CDR3 loop reads CASSQGGGATEAFF. The CDR3 bases are TGTGCCAGCAGCCAAGGTGGGGGGGCCACTGAAGCTTTCTTT.

The chain recombines TRBV7-2 with TRBJ2-3, with a weak D call TRBD1 (6 bases). CDR3 size: 13 residues. Germline CDR1 and CDR2: SGHTA and FQGNSA. V lost 3 bases, J lost 6 bases, and 10 bases lay in between. CDR3 residues: CASSFGGGDTQYF. The CDR3 DNA reads as TGTGCCAGCAGCTTTGGGGGCGGGGATACGCAGTATTTT. The entire variable domain, with the rest obtained from reference TRBV7-2 and TRBJ2-3, is as follows: GAGVSQSPSNKVTEKGKDVELRCDPISGHTALYWYRQSLGQGLEFLIYFQGNSAPDKSGLPSDRFSAERTGGSVSTLTIQRTQQEDSAVYLCASSFGGGDTQYFGPGTRLTVL.

V gene TRBV28 combines with J gene TRBJ2-3; 7 nucleotides align to TRBD2. With 4 bases clipped from V and 2 bases from J, the junction kept 6 bases outside the gene matches. The CDR3 runs to 15 residues. Germline CDR1 is MDHEN and CDR2 is SYDVKM. CDR3 sequence reads: CASSSSGDVTDTQYF. The CDR3 DNA follows: TGTGCCAGCAGTTCCAGCGGGGACGTCACAGATACGCAGTATTTT.

This clonotype came up many times. This chain connects TRBV5-6 to TRBJ2-7; TRBD1 is a possible D gene (6 bases). Germline V gene lookup returns CDR1 SGHDT and CDR2 YYEEEE. Trimming left V 5 bases short and J 3 bases short, with 18 bases between. There are 15 residues in the CDR3. Here the CDR3 reads CASSRLRTASYEQYF. The CDR3 DNA reads as TGTGCCAGCAGTAGGTTGCGGACAGCAAGCTACGAGCAGTACTTC.

The rearrangement uses TRBV2 and TRBJ1-6, with 11 bases aligning to TRBD1. CDR1 and CDR2 (germline): SNHLY, FYNNEI. CDR3 length: 16 amino acids. Unmatched junction bases numbered 10, after V lost 8 bases and J lost 7 bases. DNA of the CDR3: TGTGCCAGCCTGGACAGGGGGCTCTCGAAGAATTCACCCCTCCACTTT. Its protein product is CASLDRGLSKNSPLHF.

The chain combines TRBV9 with TRBJ2-7; D remains unclear. Trimming stripped 0 bases from V and 2 bases from J, with 6 bases between. Germline-derived CDR1 and CDR2 are SGDLS and YYNGEE. The CDR3 sequence is 13 residues long. Written as DNA, the CDR3 is TGTGCCAGCAGCGTAGGCCTGACCTACGAGCAGTACTTC. This sequence encodes CASSVGLTYEQYF.

The table lists this clonotype with many counts. The chain employs TRBV29-1 and TRBJ1-1, with 8 nucleotides matching TRBD1. CDR1 is SQVTM and CDR2 is ANQGSEA in the germline V gene. This CDR3 spans 13 amino acids. V gave up 7 bases and J gave up 3 bases; unmatched junction bases: 7. The CDR3 here is CSAEQGAYTEAFF. The CDR3 nucleotides read TGCAGCGCCGAGCAGGGGGCTTACACTGAAGCTTTCTTT. Full variable domain (missing parts from reference TRBV29-1 and TRBJ1-1): SAVISQKPSRDICQRGTSLTIQCQVDSQVTMMFWYRQQPGQSLTLIATANQGSEATYESGFVIDKFPISRPNLTFSTLTVSNMSPEDSSIYLCSAEQGAYTEAFFGQGTRLTVV.

V is TRBV6-2 or TRBV6-3 and J is TRBJ1-3; the D is unclear. The germline V and J ends were trimmed by 8 bases and 0 bases, with 14 bases remaining between them. The CDR3 has 15 amino acids. Germline CDR1 is MNHEY and CDR2 is SVGEGT. The CDR3 sequence: CASGTLHFSGNTIYF. CDR3 bases: TGTGCCAGCGGAACCCTGCACTTCTCTGGAAACACCATATATTTT.